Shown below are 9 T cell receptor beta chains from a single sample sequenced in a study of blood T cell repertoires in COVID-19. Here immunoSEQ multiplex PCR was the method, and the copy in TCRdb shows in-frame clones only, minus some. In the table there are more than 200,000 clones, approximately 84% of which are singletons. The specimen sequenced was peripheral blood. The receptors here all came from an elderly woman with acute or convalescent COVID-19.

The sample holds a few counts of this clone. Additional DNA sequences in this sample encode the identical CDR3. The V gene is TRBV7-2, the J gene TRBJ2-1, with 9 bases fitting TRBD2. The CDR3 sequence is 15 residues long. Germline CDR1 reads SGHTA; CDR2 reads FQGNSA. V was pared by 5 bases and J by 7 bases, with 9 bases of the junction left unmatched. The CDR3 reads CASSSLGLAGNEQFF. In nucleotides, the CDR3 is TGTGCCAGCAGCAGCCTGGGGCTAGCGGGGAATGAGCAGTTCTTC.

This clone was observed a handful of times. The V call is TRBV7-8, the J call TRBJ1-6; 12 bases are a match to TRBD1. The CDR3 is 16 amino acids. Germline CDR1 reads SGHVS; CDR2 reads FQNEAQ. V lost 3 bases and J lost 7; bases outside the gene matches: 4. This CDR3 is CASSFGTGGGNSPLHF. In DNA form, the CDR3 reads TGTGCCAGCAGCTTTGGGACAGGGGGCGGGAATTCACCCCTCCACTTT. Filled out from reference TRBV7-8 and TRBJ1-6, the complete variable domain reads GAGVSQSPRYKVAKRGQDVALRCDPISGHVSLFWYQQALGQGPEFLTYFQNEAQLDKSGLPSDRFFAERPEGSVSTLKIQRTQQEDSAVYLCASSFGTGGGNSPLHFGNGTRLTVT.

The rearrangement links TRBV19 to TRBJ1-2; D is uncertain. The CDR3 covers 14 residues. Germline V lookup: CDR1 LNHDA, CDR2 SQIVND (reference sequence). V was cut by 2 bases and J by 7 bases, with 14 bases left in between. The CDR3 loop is CASSISPIEGGYTF. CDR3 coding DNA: TGTGCCAGTAGTATATCCCCGATCGAGGGTGGCTACACCTTC.

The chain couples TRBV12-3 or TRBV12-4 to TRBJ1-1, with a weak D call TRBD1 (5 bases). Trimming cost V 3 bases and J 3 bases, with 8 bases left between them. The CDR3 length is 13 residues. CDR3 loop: CASSFRRDTEAFF. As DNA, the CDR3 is TGTGCCAGCAGTTTCCGCAGGGACACTGAAGCTTTCTTT.

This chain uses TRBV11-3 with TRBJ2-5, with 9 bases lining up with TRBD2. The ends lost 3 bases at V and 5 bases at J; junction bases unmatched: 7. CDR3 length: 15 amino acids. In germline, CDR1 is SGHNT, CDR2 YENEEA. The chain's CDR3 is CASSFSPSGMETQYF. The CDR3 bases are TGTGCCAGCAGCTTTTCTCCTAGCGGGATGGAGACCCAGTACTTC.

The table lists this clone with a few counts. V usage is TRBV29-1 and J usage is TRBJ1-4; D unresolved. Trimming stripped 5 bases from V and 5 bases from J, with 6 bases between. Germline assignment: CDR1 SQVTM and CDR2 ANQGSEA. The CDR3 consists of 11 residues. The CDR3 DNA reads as TGCAGCGTTTGGGCAAATGAAAAACTGTTTTTT. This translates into CSVWANEKLFF.

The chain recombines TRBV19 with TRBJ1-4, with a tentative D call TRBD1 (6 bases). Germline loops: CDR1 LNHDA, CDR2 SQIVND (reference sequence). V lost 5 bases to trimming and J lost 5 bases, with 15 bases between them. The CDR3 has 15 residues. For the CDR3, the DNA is TGTGCCAGTAGTGAACAGGGTCGGCGAAATGAAAAACTGTTTTTT. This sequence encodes CASSEQGRRNEKLFF.

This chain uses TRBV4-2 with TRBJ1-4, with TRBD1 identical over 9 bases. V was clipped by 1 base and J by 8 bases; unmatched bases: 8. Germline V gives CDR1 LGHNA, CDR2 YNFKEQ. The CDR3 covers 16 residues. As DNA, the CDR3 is TGTGCCAGCAGCCAAGCCACAGGGGGCGCGAAGGAAAAACTGTTTTTT. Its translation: CASSQATGGAKEKLFF.

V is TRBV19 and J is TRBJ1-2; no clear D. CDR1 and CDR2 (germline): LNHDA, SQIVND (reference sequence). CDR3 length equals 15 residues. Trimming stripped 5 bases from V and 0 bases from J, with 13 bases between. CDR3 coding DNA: TGTGCCAGTAGTTCGCACAGCCCTTCTAACTATGGCTACACCTTC. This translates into CASSSHSPSNYGYTF.